Listed below are T cell receptor beta chains from one sample, sequenced in a study of cytomegalovirus exposure and HLA in healthy donors. Here immunoSEQ multiplex PCR was the method, and the copy in TCRdb shows in-frame clones only, minus some. The sample lists 200,000 to 250,000 clones; approximately 88% were seen once. The sample consisted of PBMCs. These receptors were obtained from a woman under 40 in good health and CMV-seropositive. CDR3s include the opening cysteine and the closing phenylalanine or tryptophan. The order of the fields is J gene, clone size, CDR3 length, D gene, V gene, CDR3 DNA, CDR3 protein. A D gene is named only where the DNA matches it firmly. Clone size appears in some rows only: once, few, many, or a class for an expanded clone.

>TRBJ2-7|NA|16|NA|TRBV5-4
TGTGCCAGCAGCCAAGTCAAGCGCGTCTTCTCCTACGAGCAGTACTTC
CASSQVKRVFSYEQYF
>TRBJ2-5|NA|13|TRBD2|TRBV30
TGTGCCTGGTGGAGGGAGGGCAGGGAGACCCAGTACTTC
CAWWREGRETQYF
>TRBJ2-2|NA|14|NA|TRBV14
TGTGCCAGCAGCCTCGGGAGTTGGACCGGGGAGCTGTTTTTT
CASSLGSWTGELFF
>TRBJ2-1|NA|15|NA|TRBV7-3
TGTGCCAGCAGCCCGGACAGCCAAACCTACAATGAGCAGTTCTTC
CASSPDSQTYNEQFF
>TRBJ1-2|NA|14|NA|TRBV30
TGTGCCTGGAGCCGCCGACAGGCAGCTGGTGGCTACACCTTC
CAWSRRQAAGGYTF
>TRBJ1-2|NA|14|TRBD1|TRBV10-3
TGTGCCATCAGTAACTCGGACAGGGGATACGGCTACACCTTC
CAISNSDRGYGYTF
>TRBJ2-6|NA|20|NA|TRBV19
TGTGCCAGTAGTATAGACCCCCCAGGGGTAGTTGTCTCTGGGGCCAACGTCCTGACTTTC
CASSIDPPGVVVSGANVLTF
>TRBJ1-4|NA|14|NA|TRBV11-2
TGTGCCAGCAGCTGGAGGTCGTCTAATGAAAAACTGTTTTTT
CASSWRSSNEKLFF
>TRBJ2-7|once|15|NA|TRBV7-6
TGTGCCAGCAGCTTAGCCTCCACAGAACCCTACGAGCAGTACTTC
CASSLASTEPYEQYF
>TRBJ2-1|NA|11|NA|TRBV9
TGTGCCAGCAGCGTAGATGATGAGCAGTTCTTC
CASSVDDEQFF
>TRBJ2-2|NA|14|TRBD2|TRBV7-8
TGTGCCAGCAGCCTAGCGGGGCCCACCGGGGAGCTGTTTTTT
CASSLAGPTGELFF
>TRBJ2-1|NA|14|NA|TRBV7-2
TGTGCCAGCAGCTTAGCGCGGGTATACAATGAGCAGTTCTTC
CASSLARVYNEQFF
>TRBJ1-1|NA|17|NA|TRBV9
TGTGCCAGCAGCGTAGGCCAGGGGCTAGGGATGAACACTGAAGCTTTCTTT
CASSVGQGLGMNTEAFF
>TRBJ1-4|NA|15|TRBD1|TRBV4-2
TGTGCCAGCAGCCAAGGTCTCGGGACAGGTGAAAAACTGTTTTTT
CASSQGLGTGEKLFF
>TRBJ2-1|NA|15|NA|TRBV7-6
TGTGCCAGCAGCTTAGAACAGGGCACCTACAATGAGCAGTTCTTC
CASSLEQGTYNEQFF
>TRBJ1-4|NA|14|NA|TRBV5-1
TGCGCCAGCAGCTTGTCCGGGTTCGGTGAAAAACTGTTTTTT
CASSLSGFGEKLFF
>TRBJ1-1|NA|12|NA|TRBV30
TGTGCCTGGCTGAAGGTGGCCGAGCGGGCTTTCTTT
CAWLKVAERAFF
>TRBJ1-2|NA|15|NA|TRBV7-2
TGTGCCAGCAGCTTAGTTCGGGAAACTAACTATGGCTACACCTTC
CASSLVRETNYGYTF